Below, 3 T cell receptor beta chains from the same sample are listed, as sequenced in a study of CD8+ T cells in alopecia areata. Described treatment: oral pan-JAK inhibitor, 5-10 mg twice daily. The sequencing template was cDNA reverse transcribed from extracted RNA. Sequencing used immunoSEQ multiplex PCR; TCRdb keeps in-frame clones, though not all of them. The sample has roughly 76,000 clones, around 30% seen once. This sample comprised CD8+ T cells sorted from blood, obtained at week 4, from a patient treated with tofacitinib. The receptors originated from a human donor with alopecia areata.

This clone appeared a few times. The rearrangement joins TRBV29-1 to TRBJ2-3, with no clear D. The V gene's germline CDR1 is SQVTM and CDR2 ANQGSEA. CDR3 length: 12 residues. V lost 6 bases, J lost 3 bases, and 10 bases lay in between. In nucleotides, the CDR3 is TGCAGCGTGGTGGTTGTTACAGATACGCAGTATTTT. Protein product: CSVVVVTDTQYF.

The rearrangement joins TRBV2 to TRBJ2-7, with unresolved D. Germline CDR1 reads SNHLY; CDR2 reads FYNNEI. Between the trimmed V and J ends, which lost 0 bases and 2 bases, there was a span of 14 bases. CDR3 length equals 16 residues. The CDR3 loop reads CASSEAQRVVTYEQYF. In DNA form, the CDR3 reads TGTGCCAGCAGTGAAGCGCAAAGGGTGGTGACCTACGAGCAGTACTTC.

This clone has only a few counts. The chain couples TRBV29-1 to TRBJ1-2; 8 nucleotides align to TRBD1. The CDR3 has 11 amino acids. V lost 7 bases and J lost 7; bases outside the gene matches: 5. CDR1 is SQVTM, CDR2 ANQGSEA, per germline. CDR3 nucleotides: TGCAGCGCGCCAGGGGGCGTTGGCTACACCTTC. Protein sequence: CSAPGGVGYTF. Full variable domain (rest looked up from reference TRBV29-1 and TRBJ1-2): SAVISQKPSRDICQRGTSLTIQCQVDSQVTMMFWYRQQPGQSLTLIATANQGSEATYESGFVIDKFPISRPNLTFSTLTVSNMSPEDSSIYLCSAPGGVGYTFGSGTRLTVV.